This entry is about one T cell receptor beta chain. Per the germline V gene, CDR1 is SGHRS and CDR2 is YFSETQ. The CDR3 loop spans 16 amino acids. V was cut by 6 bases and J by 0 bases, with 17 bases left in between. The library targeted TCRbeta and was prepared with unique molecular identifiers. Via MiXCR, TCRdb re-called the PCR reads, giving one row per CDR3 protein. The data hold 640,000 or so distinct CDR3 sequences, with around 16% observed a single time. The data were taken from a study of T-cell reconstitution after alpha-beta-depleted transplantation in children. The receptor was derived from a human donor who donated a stem cell graft to a child with acute myeloid leukemia. This material consisted of PBMCs from the stem cell graft donor, taken from the stem cell graft. The chain joins TRBV5-1 to TRBJ2-3; TRBD1 might be the D (6 bases). DNA for the CDR3: TGCGCCAGCACGCAAACAGGGAGCCCTAGCACAGATACGCAGTATTTT. Protein: CASTQTGSPSTDTQYF.